This T cell receptor (beta chain) was obtained from a study of blood T cell repertoires in COVID-19. Some clones are missing from TCRdb's copy, which holds only in-frame ones; the method was immunoSEQ multiplex PCR. The table records 200,000 to 250,000 clones, 83% of them present only once. The Seattle site enrolled patients during active infection and followed them longitudinally. V was clipped by 0 bases and J by 4 bases; unmatched bases: 3. Germline V CDR1 and CDR2: SGDLS, YYNGEE. This CDR3 spans 15 amino acids. This sequence joins TRBV9 and TRBJ2-1; 8 nucleotides match TRBD2. This TCR was recovered from a woman in her 30s with COVID-19, enrolled during active disease. Sequencing was carried out using peripheral blood. The CDR3 here is CASSVEGLGYNEQFF. The DNA for the CDR3 is TGTGCCAGCAGCGTAGAGGGACTAGGTTACAATGAGCAGTTCTTC.